This T cell receptor (beta chain) was documented in a study of Ad26.COV2.S vaccination and SARS-CoV-2 variants. Study-level information: The authors gave Ad26.COV2.S intramuscularly, either once or twice 56 days apart.

Turning to this clone: Its antigen is unidentified.

Treatment defined: about 20 received Ad26.COV2.S at low or high dose, single or two shots; a few received placebo; per-sample allocation not given. Specimen acquisition occurred on day 63 following the initial vaccine or placebo injection. Donation came from an adult in Boston who was aged 18-55 years. Study results and caveats: A substantial breadth of spike-specific CD8+ and CD4+ T cell responses after vaccination has been reported.

Using immunoSEQ multiplex PCR, the repertoire was profiled, and TCRdb retains in-frame clones only, with some absent. The profile covers about 410,000 clones, with around nine tenths appearing a single time and under 3.5% taken by the ten largest. The CDR3 is 16 residues long. The germline CDR1 and CDR2 sequences are SGHDN and FVKESK. With 3 bases clipped from V and 4 bases from J, the junction kept 11 bases outside the gene matches. This receptor was identified in a person between 18 and 65 years old who received the Ad26.COV2.S COVID-19 vaccine or a placebo. This chain connects TRBV14 to TRBJ2-7; TRBD2 agrees at 8 bases. Sequenced material: peripheral blood, taken in a trial of Ad26.COV2.S vaccine versus placebo. CDR3: CASSHPIRGGAYEQYF. DNA for the CDR3: TGTGCCAGCAGCCATCCCATCCGGGGGGGCGCGTACGAGCAGTACTTC.